These 29 T cell receptor beta chains originate from one sample sequenced in a study of blood T cell repertoires in COVID-19. Some clones are missing from TCRdb's copy, which holds only in-frame ones; the method was immunoSEQ multiplex PCR. This sample has 35,000 to 40,000 clones, with about 82% found just once. The sample was peripheral blood. These receptors were taken from a man aged 45-65 years with active COVID-19.

CDR3 bases: TGTGCCAGCAGCACCGACAGTCTATTATATGGCTACACCTTC. This translates into CASSTDSLLYGYTF. The V call is TRBV5-8, the J call TRBJ1-2, with D possibly matching TRBD1 (5 bases). Germline V gene data show CDR1 as SGHTS and CDR2 as YDEGEE. CDR3 size: 14 residues. The V end lost 4 bases, the J end lost 5 bases, and 15 bases lay between the germline ends. The full variable domain, with the rest looked up from reference TRBV5-8 and TRBJ1-2, is EAGVTQSPTHLIKTRGQQATLRCSPISGHTSVYWYQQALGLGLQFLLWYDEGEERNRGNFPPRFSGRQFPNYSSELNVNALELEDSALYLCASSTDSLLYGYTFGSGTRLTVV.

CDR3 sequence reads: CASSRTGSGANVLTF. As DNA, the CDR3 is TGTGCCAGCAGCCGGACAGGGTCCGGGGCCAACGTCCTGACTTTC. This rearrangement joins TRBV6-2 or TRBV6-3 to TRBJ2-6; 8 bases line up with TRBD1. Germline-derived CDR1 and CDR2 are MNHEY and SVGEGT. After removal of 6 bases from V and 4 bases from J, the junction contained 5 bases not matched to a gene. This CDR3 is built from 15 residues.

The chain recombines TRBV5-4 with TRBJ2-5; 10 bases are shared with TRBD1. The CDR3 runs 14 residues. The V gene end was trimmed by 5 bases and the J gene end by 4 bases; junction bases not matched to a gene: 5. Germline CDR1 is SGHNT and CDR2 is YYREEE (reference sequence). This CDR3 reads CASSRQGAGETQYF. CDR3 DNA sequence: TGTGCCAGCAGTAGACAGGGGGCGGGAGAGACCCAGTACTTC.

The J gene is TRBJ2-7, the V gene TRBV6-5, with 7 bases that match TRBD1. J gave up 7 bases and V 4 bases, and 4 bases lay outside the gene matches. In germline, CDR1 is MNHEY, CDR2 SVGAGI. This CDR3 region has 12 residues. CDR3 nucleotides: TGTGCCAGCAGTTCGACAGGGCTGGAGCAGTACTTC. This translates into CASSSTGLEQYF.

V usage is TRBV6-5 and J usage is TRBJ2-1; weak D call: TRBD2 (5 bases). Germline-derived CDR1 and CDR2 are MNHEY and SVGAGI. The CDR3 is made up of 13 amino acids. V lost 8 bases and J 6 bases, leaving 14 bases between the germline ends. CDR3 bases: TGTGCCAGCTCGGGATCCGTCTTCAATGAGCAGTTCTTC. Translating it yields CASSGSVFNEQFF.

This clone came up once. The gene calls are TRBV7-8 and TRBJ2-1; possibly TRBD2 for D (7 bases). The CDR3 covers 16 residues. With 5 bases removed from V and 5 bases from J, the gap between germline ends came to 19 bases. Germline V gene lookup returns CDR1 SGHVS and CDR2 FQNEAQ. CDR3 sequence reads: CASSLFGVGGDNEQFF. Written as DNA, the CDR3 is TGTGCCAGCAGCCTGTTTGGGGTAGGGGGGGACAATGAGCAGTTCTTC.

The chain combines TRBV4-1 with TRBJ2-7; TRBD2 aligns across 7 bases. The CDR3 covers 16 residues. V lost 0 bases to trimming and J lost 0 bases; unmatched junction nucleotides: 5. Germline V gives CDR1 MGHRA, CDR2 YSYEKL. CDR3 amino acids: CASSQDYGGTSYEQYF. CDR3 bases: TGCGCCAGCAGCCAAGATTACGGGGGGACCTCCTACGAGCAGTACTTC.

The V and J genes are TRBV11-1 and TRBJ2-7; D remains unclear. The CDR3 has 14 residues. The ends were cut back, 4 bases at V and 2 bases at J, with 12 bases in the middle. CDR1 and CDR2 (germline): SGHAT, FQDESV (reference sequence). The CDR3 nucleotides read TGTGCCAGCAGCTCCTCGCCCGCGCCCTACGAGCAGTACTTC. Protein sequence: CASSSSPAPYEQYF.

The CDR3 protein is CASRGQGNIQYF. In nucleotides, the CDR3 is TGTGCCAGCAGAGGACAGGGTAACATTCAGTACTTC. The chain is built from TRBV5-4 and TRBJ2-4; 8 nucleotides line up with TRBD1. J was trimmed by 7 bases and V by 5 bases; bases with no gene match: 2. Germline CDR1 SGHNT, CDR2 YYREEE (reference sequence). This CDR3 has 12 amino acids. Drawing the rest from reference TRBV5-4 and TRBJ2-4, the complete variable domain is ETGVTQSPTHLIKTRGQQVTLRCSSQSGHNTVSWYQQALGQGPQFIFQYYREEENGRGNFPPRFSGLQFPNYSSELNVNALELDDSALYLCASRGQGNIQYFGAGTRLSVL.

The gene calls are TRBV6-5 and TRBJ1-5; 9 nucleotides match TRBD1. This CDR3 contains 12 residues. V dropped 10 bases and J dropped 4; count of bases not matched to a gene: 2. CDR1 MNHEY and CDR2 SVGAGI come from the germline V gene. The CDR3 loop reads CATGQGNQPQHF. In DNA, the CDR3 is TGTGCCACCGGACAGGGGAATCAGCCCCAGCATTTT.

The CDR3 DNA reads TGTGCCAGCAGCTTATGGGTGTTGGACAGGGAGGTCCACAATGAGCAGTTCTTC. Translated, it gives CASSLWVLDREVHNEQFF. This chain connects TRBV7-6 to TRBJ2-1, with 8 nucleotides matching TRBD1. Germline V gene lookup returns CDR1 SGHVS and CDR2 FNYEAQ. CDR3 length: 18 residues. The V segment lost 2 bases and the J segment 5 bases; nucleotides outside the gene matches: 14.

V and J are TRBV19 and TRBJ1-5; 7 nucleotides align to TRBD1. The V and J ends lost 5 bases and 4 bases, in that order; junction bases with no gene match: 5. Germline CDR1 is LNHDA and CDR2 is SQIVND (reference sequence). CDR3 length: 14 amino acids. The DNA for the CDR3 is TGTGCCAGTAGTGCTTGGGACAGTAATCAGCCCCAGCATTTT. Protein product: CASSAWDSNQPQHF.

The chain employs TRBV19 and TRBJ1-1; 9 positions match TRBD1. J lost 6 bases, V lost 6 bases, and 8 bases had no gene match. This CDR3 has 14 amino acids. The germline V gene encodes CDR1 LNHDA and CDR2 SQIVND (reference sequence). DNA for the CDR3: TGTGCCAGTAGGCGGGACAGGGAGGGACCTGAAGCTTTCTTT. Protein: CASRRDREGPEAFF. Looking up the rest from reference TRBV19 and TRBJ1-1 gives the full variable domain: DGGITQSPKYLFRKEGQNVTLSCEQNLNHDAMYWYRQDPGQGLRLIYYSQIVNDFQKGDIAEGYSVSREKKESFPLTVTSAQKNPTAFYLCASRRDREGPEAFFGQGTRLTVV.

The chain uses TRBV18 and TRBJ1-1; D not resolved. Deletions cut 4 bases from V and 4 bases from J, with 16 bases between. Germline CDR1 reads KGHSH; CDR2 reads LQKENI. This CDR3 comprises 15 residues. CDR3 amino acids: CASSLSESLFTEAFF. Here the CDR3 DNA reads TGTGCCAGCTCACTGAGTGAAAGTCTCTTCACTGAAGCTTTCTTT.

J is TRBJ1-2 and V is TRBV5-4, with 9 bases identical to TRBD1. There are 16 residues in the CDR3. Germline V gene sequence: CDR1 SGHNT, CDR2 YYREEE (reference sequence). J was trimmed by 9 bases and V by 2 bases; bases with no gene match: 14. The chain's CDR3 is CASSFSVRTGQGSYTF. CDR3 DNA sequence: TGTGCCAGCAGCTTTTCGGTCCGCACGGGACAGGGCAGCTACACCTTC.

The CDR3 bases are TGTGCCAGCAGTCCAGAGACAGGGGCAGGCACTGAAGCTTTCTTT. Translation gives CASSPETGAGTEAFF. The chain employs TRBV27 and TRBJ1-1; 8 positions agree with TRBD1. In germline, CDR1 is MNHEY, CDR2 SMNVEV (reference sequence). This CDR3 region has 15 residues. After removal of 5 bases from V and 4 bases from J, the junction contained 9 bases not matched to a gene.

V usage is TRBV7-9 and J usage is TRBJ1-4, with 11 nucleotides matching TRBD1. Unmatched junction bases numbered 10, after V lost 5 bases and J lost 8 bases. Germline V CDR1 and CDR2: SEHNR, FQNEAQ (reference sequence). The CDR3 is 16 residues long. The DNA of the CDR3 is TGTGCCAGCAGCCCACCTACGGACAGGGGGCGAGAAAAACTGTTTTTT. Amino acid sequence: CASSPPTDRGREKLFF.

This clone was seen just once. The rearrangement joins TRBV6-5 to TRBJ1-1, with D hard to call. V was shortened by 2 bases and J by 2 bases, with 9 bases between the two germline ends. Per germline, CDR1 MNHEY and CDR2 SVGAGI. There are 14 residues in the CDR3. The CDR3 coding sequence is TGTGCCAGCAGTTACCAGCGTAGTAACACTGAAGCTTTCTTT. This gives the protein CASSYQRSNTEAFF.

The J gene is TRBJ2-2, the V gene TRBV14; 12 bases are a match to TRBD1. The CDR3 is 18 residues long. With V trimmed by 3 bases and J by 4 bases, 9 bases remained unmatched. CDR1 and CDR2 from the germline V gene are SGHDN and FVKESK. CDR3 in amino acids: CASSHGYGTGGVTGELFF. Written as DNA, the CDR3 is TGTGCCAGCAGCCACGGGTACGGGACAGGGGGCGTCACCGGGGAGCTGTTTTTT.

This rearrangement joins TRBV6-4 to TRBJ1-5; TRBD1 might be the D (6 bases). The CDR3 spans 13 residues. Germline CDR1 is MRHNA and CDR2 is SNTAGT. The germline V and J ends were trimmed by 0 bases and 15 bases, with 15 bases remaining between them. Written as DNA, the CDR3 is TGTGCCAGCAGTGACTCAGGGCAGGGGAGTTTGCATTTT. Translation: CASSDSGQGSLHF.

This chain uses TRBV7-2 with TRBJ2-7, with TRBD1 as a possible D gene (5 bases). The CDR3 sequence is 14 residues long. Trimming shortened V by 1 base and J by 5 bases, and 12 bases separated the two germline ends. Germline CDR1 and CDR2: SGHTA and FQGNSA. The CDR3 DNA sequence: TGTGCCAGCAGCTTAGAGGACATCGCCAACGAGCAGTACTTC. Amino acid sequence: CASSLEDIANEQYF.

The chain combines TRBV28 with TRBJ1-2; maybe TRBD1 (5 bases). Germline V CDR1 and CDR2: MDHEN, SYDVKM. The CDR3 runs 14 residues. Trimming left V 6 bases short and J 4 bases short, with 15 bases between. CDR3 nucleotides: TGTGCCAGCAGACGTATTGGGGCCGGCTATGGCTACACCTTC. This gives the protein CASRRIGAGYGYTF.

The CDR3 region is CASSSGGVDEAFF. In DNA, the CDR3 is TGTGCCAGCAGCTCAGGAGGGGTGGATGAAGCTTTCTTT. The genes are TRBV3-1 (or the pseudogene TRBV3-2) and TRBJ1-1, with D perhaps matching TRBD1 (5 bases). CDR3 size: 13 residues. V was pared by 5 bases and J by 7 bases, with 14 bases between. Germline V gene sequence: CDR1 LGHDT, CDR2 YNNKEL (reference sequence).

The CDR3 spells CASTGTEAFF. The CDR3 nucleotides are TGTGCCAGCACAGGGACTGAAGCTTTCTTT. This rearrangement joins TRBV6-6 to TRBJ1-1; D may be TRBD1 (5 bases). Germline lookup yields CDR1 MNHNY and CDR2 SVGAGI (reference sequence). This CDR3 has 10 residues. V dropped 7 bases and J dropped 5 bases, with 5 bases sitting between them.

This rearrangement joins TRBV2 to TRBJ1-1, with a tentative D call TRBD1 (5 bases). Per germline, CDR1 SNHLY and CDR2 FYNNEI. The CDR3 length is 13 residues. V lost 5 bases to trimming and J lost 3 bases, with 10 bases between them. CDR3 DNA sequence: TGTGCCAGCAGTTCACAGGCGTACACTGAAGCTTTCTTT. It translates to CASSSQAYTEAFF.

This clone is a singleton in its sample. The CDR3 sequence is CATSSNSRGLRQGAFF. CDR3 in DNA: TGTGCCACCAGCAGCAACTCCAGGGGGCTTCGACAGGGAGCTTTCTTT. V and J are TRBV15 and TRBJ1-1; the match to TRBD1 covers 8 bases. The CDR3 is made up of 16 amino acids. Looked up from germline, CDR1 is LNHNV and CDR2 is YYDKDF (reference sequence). V lost 3 bases, J lost 10 bases, and 16 bases stayed unmatched.

This clone was counted once. The chain has TRBV12-3 or TRBV12-4 and TRBJ2-1; no clear D. V gave up 3 bases and J gave up 9 bases, with 6 bases separating them. This CDR3 is 11 amino acids long. The CDR3 is CASSLGSEQFF. CDR3 bases: TGTGCCAGCAGTTTGGGCAGTGAGCAGTTCTTC.

V usage is TRBV7-7 and J usage is TRBJ2-1; 8 bases map to TRBD2. The germline gives CDR1 SSHAT, CDR2 FNYEAQ (reference sequence). The V and J ends lost 5 bases and 2 bases, in that order; junction bases with no gene match: 8. The CDR3 covers 16 residues. CDR3 sequence reads: CASSQIAGQAYNEQFF. The DNA for the CDR3 is TGTGCCAGCAGCCAAATAGCGGGGCAGGCCTACAATGAGCAGTTCTTC.

CDR3 sequence reads: CASWFQLNTEAFF. The CDR3 region has the DNA TGTGCCAGCTGGTTTCAACTTAACACTGAAGCTTTCTTT. This chain connects TRBV6-6 to TRBJ1-1; D remains ambiguous. The germline V gene has CDR1 MNHNY and CDR2 SVGAGI (reference sequence). This CDR3 has 13 residues. V gave up 8 bases and J gave up 2 bases, with 12 bases separating them.